A single sample gave rise to the 15 T cell receptor beta chains below, sequenced in a study of T-cell reconstitution after alpha-beta-depleted transplantation in children. During its preparation, the TCRbeta library received unique molecular identifiers. One entry per CDR3 protein results from TCRdb running MiXCR on the PCR reads. The sample consists of fewer than 550,000 distinct CDR3 sequences, about 10% of them appearing once. The starting material was PBMCs, obtained before TCRalphabeta/CD19-depleted stem cell transplant. These receptors were collected from a child aged 2-15 years with inherited bone marrow failure, due to receive a stem cell transplant.

In its sample, this clonotype was seen a few times. The chain has TRBV18 and TRBJ2-7; 7 positions agree with TRBD1. After removal of 6 bases from V and 3 bases from J, the junction contained 8 bases not matched to a gene. Germline CDR1 KGHSH, CDR2 LQKENI. This CDR3 has 14 amino acids. CDR3 protein: CASSTGTELYEQYF. The CDR3 bases are TGTGCCAGCTCTACCGGGACAGAACTCTACGAGCAGTACTTC. Based on the CDR3 plus reference TRBV18 and TRBJ2-7, the full variable domain is NAGVMQNPRHLVRRRGQEARLRCSPMKGHSHVYWYRQLPEEGLKFMVYLQKENIIDESGMPKERFSAEFPKEGPSILRIQQVVRGDSAAYFCASSTGTELYEQYFGPGTRLTVT.

The rearrangement joins TRBV4-3 to TRBJ1-2; D is unclear. The CDR3 consists of 14 residues. CDR1 LGHNA and CDR2 YSLEER come from the germline V gene. The V end lost 4 bases, the J end lost 0 bases, and 9 bases lay between the germline ends. CDR3: CASSLQASNYGYTF. The CDR3 nucleotides are TGCGCCAGCAGCCTTCAGGCTTCTAACTATGGCTACACCTTC.

The sample holds a few counts of this clonotype. The CDR3 reads CASSWTGLGGEQYF. CDR3 nucleotides: TGTGCCAGCAGCTGGACAGGGTTGGGTGGCGAGCAGTACTTC. The chain combines TRBV5-6 with TRBJ2-7, with 8 positions matching TRBD1. CDR3 length equals 14 residues. Per the germline V gene, CDR1 is SGHDT and CDR2 is YYEEEE. J gave up 6 bases and V 3 bases, and 8 bases lay outside the gene matches.

This chain uses TRBV30 with TRBJ2-4, with TRBD2 matching over 11 bases. The CDR3 totals 17 residues. Per the germline V gene, CDR1 is GTSNPN and CDR2 is SVGIG (reference sequence). J gave up 8 bases and V 5 bases, and 17 bases lay outside the gene matches. This CDR3 is CAWQGGTSGRRIDIQYF. The CDR3, as DNA: TGTGCCTGGCAAGGGGGGACTAGCGGAAGAAGGATAGACATTCAGTACTTC. The variable domain in full, completed from reference TRBV30 and TRBJ2-4, reads SQTIHQWPATLVQPVGSPLSLECTVEGTSNPNLYWYRQAAGRGLQLLFYSVGIGQISSEVPQNLSASRPQDRQFILSSKKLLLSDSGFYLCAWQGGTSGRRIDIQYFGAGTRLSVL.

This clonotype was counted at least ten times. The rearrangement joins TRBV28 to TRBJ2-1; perhaps TRBD1 as D (8 bases). V was shortened by 6 bases and J by 4 bases, with 19 bases between the two germline ends. The CDR3 runs 16 residues. Germline V lookup: CDR1 MDHEN, CDR2 SYDVKM. The CDR3 DNA sequence: TGTGCCAGCAGCCCCGGACAGGGACTAACTTACAATGAGCAGTTCTTC. Translating gives CASSPGQGLTYNEQFF.

Many counts were recorded for this clonotype. The CDR3 nucleotides are TGTGCCAGCAGTTCGGACGGGGGGACCGGGGAGCTGTTTTTT. Its protein is CASSSDGGTGELFF. The rearrangement links TRBV6-8 to TRBJ2-2; 7 positions match TRBD2. The germline gives CDR1 MNHGY, CDR2 SAAAGT. The CDR3 totals 14 residues. The ends lost 4 bases at V and 5 bases at J; junction bases unmatched: 4.

The chain uses TRBV28 and TRBJ2-7; D is ambiguous. Germline-derived CDR1 and CDR2 are MDHEN and SYDVKM. The CDR3 has 14 amino acids. The germline V and J ends were trimmed by 7 bases and 0 bases, with 13 bases remaining between them. Here the CDR3 DNA reads TGTGCCAGCAAGTATGGGCAGGCCTCCTACGAGCAGTACTTC. Its translation is CASKYGQASYEQYF.

This clonotype was seen only a few times. V usage is TRBV24-1 and J usage is TRBJ2-1; 11 bases agree with TRBD2. The CDR3 length is 16 residues. The V gene end was trimmed by 5 bases and the J gene end by 4 bases; junction bases not matched to a gene: 6. In germline, CDR1 is KGHDR, CDR2 SFDVKD. The CDR3 DNA sequence: TGTGCCACCAGTGGTCCGACTAGCGGGATATACAATGAGCAGTTCTTC. This sequence encodes CATSGPTSGIYNEQFF.

This clonotype has a handful of counts. The rearrangement links TRBV25-1 to TRBJ1-2, with D unresolved. CDR1 is MGHDK, CDR2 SYGVNS, per germline. This CDR3 is 16 amino acids long. Between the trimmed V and J ends, which lost 4 bases and 3 bases, there was a span of 18 bases. CDR3 DNA sequence: TGTGCCAGCAGTGGTCCCTGGGCCCCCTGGGACTATGGCTACACCTTC. The encoded protein is CASSGPWAPWDYGYTF.

This clonotype was counted ten times or more. This chain joins TRBV5-1 and TRBJ1-1, with a tentative D call TRBD1 (5 bases). This CDR3 region has 15 residues. Germline V gene data show CDR1 as SGHRS and CDR2 as YFSETQ. The V end was cut by 4 bases, the J end by 1 base, with 14 bases between. Here the CDR3 reads CASSTGDLGNTEAFF. The CDR3 DNA is TGCGCCAGCAGCACCGGGGACTTGGGGAACACTGAAGCTTTCTTT.

This clonotype was seen only once. The rearrangement uses TRBV9 and TRBJ2-2, with D perhaps matching TRBD1 or TRBD2 (5 bases each). CDR1 and CDR2 (germline): SGDLS, YYNGEE. This CDR3 contains 14 residues. Trimming cost V 0 bases and J 4 bases, with 7 bases left between them. CDR3 DNA sequence: TGTGCCAGCAGCGTAGCCGGGACCACCGGGGAGCTGTTTTTT. Translating it yields CASSVAGTTGELFF.

This clonotype has a count of ten or more. The chain has TRBV11-2 and TRBJ2-7; TRBD1 or TRBD2 may be the D gene (6 bases each). Trimming shortened V by 6 bases and J by 3 bases, and 15 bases separated the two germline ends. In germline, CDR1 is SGHAT, CDR2 FQNNGV. The CDR3 spans 14 residues. This CDR3 reads CASSHGGQDYEQYF. The DNA of the CDR3 is TGTGCCAGCAGTCATGGGGGGCAGGACTACGAGCAGTACTTC.

V usage is TRBV5-4 and J usage is TRBJ2-7; 8 bases map to TRBD1. Trimming at V came to 1 base and at J to 3 bases, leaving 6 bases not matched to a gene. CDR1 and CDR2 from the germline V gene are SGHNT and YYREEE (reference sequence). This CDR3 is built from 15 residues. CDR3 nucleotide sequence: TGTGCCAGCAGCTTGTCGACAGGGGTGGACTACGAGCAGTACTTC. Protein product: CASSLSTGVDYEQYF.

The sample holds many counts of this clonotype. The V gene is TRBV7-2, the J gene TRBJ2-7; no reliable D call. The CDR3 covers 15 residues. Germline V CDR1 and CDR2: SGHTA, FQGNSA. Trimming stripped 3 bases from V and 2 bases from J, with 14 bases between. The CDR3 DNA follows: TGTGCCAGCAGCTTGAGGTTCCAGGACGCCTACGAGCAGTACTTC. This sequence encodes CASSLRFQDAYEQYF. The full variable domain, rest sourced from reference TRBV7-2 and TRBJ2-7, is GAGVSQSPSNKVTEKGKDVELRCDPISGHTALYWYRQSLGQGLEFLIYFQGNSAPDKSGLPSDRFSAERTGGSVSTLTIQRTQQEDSAVYLCASSLRFQDAYEQYFGPGTRLTVT.

The rearrangement links TRBV12-3 or TRBV12-4 to TRBJ1-3; TRBD1 matches at 9 bases. The CDR3 contains 15 residues. J gave up 2 bases and V 5 bases, and 4 bases lay outside the gene matches. Written as DNA, the CDR3 is TGTGCCAGCAGTGGCCGGGACAGGGCTGGAAACACCATATATTTT. This encodes CASSGRDRAGNTIYF.